The source of this TCR beta chain is a study of T-cell memory formation after mild COVID-19. Study-level results: Whereas later expanders leaned CD4+, clones contracting day 15 to 85 showed a balanced CD4/CD8 makeup.

TCRdb re-derived calls from the 5' RACE reads in MiXCR, one entry per CDR3 protein. The profile shows roughly 220,000 distinct CDR3 sequences, over 9.5% of them singletons. This clonotype was recorded a few times. Antigen specificity is unknown. Trimming left V 0 bases short and J 2 bases short, with 3 bases between. The CDR3 runs 14 residues. Per germline, CDR1 SGDLS and CDR2 YYNGEE. What was sequenced was PBMCs or a T cell subset sorted from them (not recorded which). The source is a man aged 18 to 35 who had mild COVID-19 (a few samples of this study predate the infection). Cell type and time point are not known. This chain joins TRBV9 and TRBJ1-6; D is ambiguous. The CDR3 sequence: CASSVEAYNSPLHF. In nucleotides, the CDR3 is TGTGCCAGCAGCGTAGAGGCCTATAATTCACCCCTCCACTTT. Together with reference TRBV9 and TRBJ1-6, the CDR3 gives the full variable domain: DSGVTQTPKHLITATGQRVTLRCSPRSGDLSVYWYQQSLDQGLQFLIQYYNGEERAKGNILERFSAQQFPDLHSELNLSSLELGDSALYFCASSVEAYNSPLHFGNGTRLTVT.